One sample yielded the 6 T cell receptor beta chains listed below, sequenced in a study of B cell selection in AIRE deficiency. Sequencing used immunoSEQ multiplex PCR; TCRdb keeps in-frame clones, though not all of them. The sample lists under 30,000 clones; 96% were seen once. CD4+CD127+ cells were sorted as the conventional CD4 T cells. The sequenced material came from CD4+CD127+ conventional T cells sorted from PBMCs. The receptors come from a human donor in good health.

This chain joins TRBV6-1 and TRBJ2-7; 10 bases fit TRBD2. This CDR3 comprises 13 residues. From germline, CDR1 is MNHNS and CDR2 SASEGT. V lost 6 bases, J lost 7 bases, and 6 bases stayed unmatched. The CDR3 here is CASSLAGVKEQYF. For the CDR3, the DNA is TGTGCCAGCAGCCTAGCGGGAGTTAAAGAGCAGTACTTC.

This chain joins TRBV28 and TRBJ1-1; the D gene is possibly TRBD1 (6 bases). CDR1 MDHEN and CDR2 SYDVKM come from the germline V gene. Trimming took off 5 bases at V and 3 bases at J, with 13 bases between the two ends. The CDR3 extends over 14 amino acids. The CDR3 DNA sequence: TGTGCCAGCAGTGGTCGCAGGGGAGACACTGAAGCTTTCTTT. Its translation is CASSGRRGDTEAFF.

V usage is TRBV7-9 and J usage is TRBJ1-5, with D possibly being TRBD1 (5 bases). V was shortened by 1 base and J by 4 bases, with 11 bases between the two germline ends. The CDR3 totals 15 residues. Germline CDR1 SEHNR, CDR2 FQNEAQ (reference sequence). The CDR3 spells CASSLGSTGNQPQHF. CDR3 sequence (DNA): TGTGCCAGCAGCTTAGGGTCAACAGGTAATCAGCCCCAGCATTTT.

The V call is TRBV7-8, the J call TRBJ1-1; D ambiguous. CDR3 length: 13 amino acids. Germline V CDR1 and CDR2: SGHVS, FQNEAQ. Trimming took off 5 bases at V and 7 bases at J, with 14 bases between the two ends. DNA of the CDR3: TGTGCCAGCAGCCTGCGTAGACTCAGTGAAGCTTTCTTT. Protein sequence: CASSLRRLSEAFF. The full variable domain, completed using reference TRBV7-8 and TRBJ1-1, is GAGVSQSPRYKVAKRGQDVALRCDPISGHVSLFWYQQALGQGPEFLTYFQNEAQLDKSGLPSDRFFAERPEGSVSTLKIQRTQQEDSAVYLCASSLRRLSEAFFGQGTRLTVV.

The chain couples TRBV6-1 to TRBJ2-3; unclear D gene. The CDR3 has 12 amino acids. Per germline, CDR1 MNHNS and CDR2 SASEGT. Trimming removed 8 bases at V and 0 bases at J, with 6 bases between. This chain's CDR3 is CASRPSTDTQYF. CDR3 nucleotides: TGTGCCAGCCGACCTAGCACAGATACGCAGTATTTT.

The J gene is TRBJ2-1, the V gene TRBV11-1, with D perhaps TRBD1 or TRBD2 (6 bases each). V was pared by 3 bases and J by 4 bases, with 16 bases between. Germline CDR1 reads SGHAT; CDR2 reads FQDESV (reference sequence). This CDR3 region has 16 residues. CDR3 loop: CASSLIQGAGYNEQFF. The CDR3 DNA is TGTGCCAGCAGCTTGATACAGGGCGCGGGATACAATGAGCAGTTCTTC.